These 18 T cell receptor beta chains originate from one sample sequenced in a study of T cell responses to AZD1222 COVID-19 vaccine. Profiled with immunoSEQ multiplex PCR; TCRdb holds only in-frame clones, not every one. The table includes some 120,000 clones, 80% to 90% detected once. Material: peripheral blood, obtained on day 0 of MenACWY control vaccination. These receptors were obtained from an adult in good health.

The genes are TRBV28 and TRBJ2-7; a possible D gene is TRBD1 (5 bases). There are 12 residues in the CDR3. The V and J ends lost 7 bases and 7 bases respectively, with 14 bases between them. Germline V CDR1 and CDR2: MDHEN, SYDVKM. In DNA form, the CDR3 reads TGTGCCAGCACTGACAGATCGCGGGAGCAGTACTTC. Its translation: CASTDRSREQYF.

The chain recombines TRBV2 with TRBJ1-1, with 8 nucleotides matching TRBD1. The CDR3 loop spans 16 amino acids. The ends lost 4 bases at V and 0 bases at J; junction bases unmatched: 7. The germline CDR1 and CDR2 sequences are SNHLY and FYNNEI. CDR3 nucleotides: TGTGCCAGCAGTGTTGACAGGGGAAGGGTGAACACTGAAGCTTTCTTT. It is translated as CASSVDRGRVNTEAFF.

The chain uses TRBV19 and TRBJ1-5; TRBD1 matches 11 bases. Germline V gene sequence: CDR1 LNHDA, CDR2 SQIVND (reference sequence). The J segment lost 6 bases and the V segment lost 6 bases, leaving 10 bases of the junction unmatched. The CDR3 contains 16 residues. As DNA, the CDR3 is TGTGCCAGTAGCGCTTTGGCCGGACAGGGGGCTCAGCCCCAGCATTTT. This encodes CASSALAGQGAQPQHF.

V is TRBV20-1 and J is TRBJ2-1; D is uncertain. The CDR3 spans 10 residues. The germline V and J ends were trimmed by 4 bases and 9 bases, with 7 bases remaining between them. Germline V lookup: CDR1 DFQATT, CDR2 SNEGSKA (reference sequence). The CDR3 is CSAIGSEQFF. Written as DNA, the CDR3 is TGCAGTGCTATAGGATCTGAGCAGTTCTTC.

The chain is built from TRBV19 and TRBJ2-7, with 11 bases that match TRBD1. This CDR3 spans 16 amino acids. Germline assignment: CDR1 LNHDA and CDR2 SQIVND (reference sequence). Trimming took 3 bases from V and 5 from J; bases not matched to a gene: 9. As DNA, the CDR3 is TGTGCCAGTAGTATCCTTGGGACAGGGGGTCTCAACGAGCAGTACTTC. Translated: CASSILGTGGLNEQYF.

The chain employs TRBV27 and TRBJ1-3; D is perhaps TRBD1 (6 bases). V was cut by 2 bases and J by 4 bases, with 12 bases left in between. Germline values: CDR1 MNHEY, CDR2 SMNVEV (reference sequence). The CDR3 totals 15 residues. The CDR3 DNA reads as TGTGCCAGCAGTTTACAGGGGCGAGAAGGAAACACCATATATTTT. It codes for CASSLQGREGNTIYF.

This sequence joins TRBV19 and TRBJ2-7; tentatively, D is TRBD2 (7 bases). The V gene lost 2 bases and the J gene lost 0 bases, with 11 bases spanning the gap. CDR1 and CDR2 (germline): LNHDA, SQIVND (reference sequence). The CDR3 is 15 amino acids. The CDR3 DNA is TGTGCCAGTAGTATAAAGGGGGGGACCTCCTACGAGCAGTACTTC. It encodes CASSIKGGTSYEQYF.

This chain joins TRBV3-1 (or the pseudogene TRBV3-2) and TRBJ1-2; D call uncertain. Trimming shortened V by 3 bases and J by 8 bases, and 10 bases separated the two germline ends. This CDR3 has 12 residues. The V gene's germline CDR1 is LGHDT and CDR2 YNNKEL (reference sequence). CDR3 residues: CASSQTVAGYTF. Written as DNA, the CDR3 is TGTGCCAGCAGCCAGACGGTCGCCGGCTACACCTTC.

The chain joins TRBV29-1 to TRBJ2-1; 7 positions match TRBD2. The CDR3 contains 19 residues. V shed 6 bases, J shed 4 bases, and the junction held 24 bases outside the gene matches. The germline V gene encodes CDR1 SQVTM and CDR2 ANQGSEA. The CDR3 DNA follows: TGCAGCGTCGGGGGGTCTCTAGCCACGGATGTTTGGAGTTACAATGAGCAGTTCTTC. Its protein product is CSVGGSLATDVWSYNEQFF.

The chain joins TRBV11-3 to TRBJ2-1, with TRBD2 matching over 14 bases. This CDR3 is built from 17 residues. The germline V gene encodes CDR1 SGHNT and CDR2 YENEEA. The junction had 8 bases not matched to a gene; V was cut back by 0 bases and J by 10 bases. CDR3 nucleotide sequence: TGTGCCAGCAGCTTAGATCCGGGACTAGCGGGAGCTGGGGAGCAGTTCTTC. This encodes CASSLDPGLAGAGEQFF.

V and J are TRBV2 and TRBJ1-1, with a weak D call TRBD1 (6 bases). The CDR3 length is 15 residues. CDR1 SNHLY and CDR2 FYNNEI come from the germline V gene. Trimming left V 6 bases short and J 4 bases short, with 18 bases between. This CDR3 reads CASRARVGAGTEAFF. The CDR3 bases are TGTGCCAGCAGGGCGAGGGTGGGGGCTGGCACTGAAGCTTTCTTT. Together with reference TRBV2 and TRBJ1-1, the CDR3 gives the full variable domain: EPEVTQTPSHQVTQMGQEVILRCVPISNHLYFYWYRQILGQKVEFLVSFYNNEISEKSEIFDDQFSVERPDGSNFTLKIRSTKLEDSAMYFCASRARVGAGTEAFFGQGTRLTVV.

V gene TRBV12-3 or TRBV12-4 combines with J gene TRBJ2-5; D remains ambiguous. V lost 3 bases and J lost 4, with 6 bases in between. This CDR3 has 12 residues. The CDR3 DNA sequence: TGTGCCAGCAGTTTGGAGCCAGAGACCCAGTACTTC. Amino acids: CASSLEPETQYF.

The chain carries TRBV5-1 and TRBJ2-2; tentative D call: TRBD1 (5 bases). V lost 2 bases and J 1 base, leaving 9 bases between the germline ends. Germline CDR1 is SGHRS and CDR2 is YFSETQ. The CDR3 runs 15 residues. The CDR3 coding sequence is TGCGCCAGCAGCTTAAGGGGAATGAACACCGGGGAGCTGTTTTTT. Encoded protein: CASSLRGMNTGELFF.

There are a few counts of this clone. The genes are TRBV30 and TRBJ2-7, with D uncertain. CDR3 length: 12 residues. Germline CDR1 reads GTSNPN; CDR2 reads SVGIG (reference sequence). V lost 6 bases, J lost 0 bases, and 9 bases lay in between. For the CDR3, the DNA is TGTGCCTGTGACCGCTTCTCCTACGAGCAGTACTTC. It translates to CACDRFSYEQYF.

Only one count was recorded for this clone. The genes are TRBV18 and TRBJ1-5, with a tentative D call TRBD1 (6 bases). The V gene's germline CDR1 is KGHSH and CDR2 LQKENI. The CDR3 is 17 residues long. Trimming left V 0 bases short and J 4 bases short, with 16 bases between. The chain's CDR3 is CASSPPGGGVGNQPQHF. As DNA, the CDR3 is TGTGCCAGCTCACCACCGGGAGGGGGGGTTGGAAATCAGCCCCAGCATTTT.

This clone was seen a single time. V usage is TRBV5-4 and J usage is TRBJ2-1, with 8 bases matching TRBD2. The CDR3 consists of 16 residues. Germline V gives CDR1 SGHNT, CDR2 YYREEE (reference sequence). J gave up 4 bases and V 5 bases, and 11 bases lay outside the gene matches. DNA of the CDR3: TGTGCCAGCAGACAAGACCTAGCGGGTTCTTACAATGAGCAGTTCTTC. This translates into CASRQDLAGSYNEQFF.

The chain uses TRBV2 and TRBJ1-5, with 10 bases fitting TRBD1. The germline CDR1 and CDR2 sequences are SNHLY and FYNNEI. This CDR3 has 16 amino acids. The trim removed 6 bases at V and 6 bases at J, leaving 11 bases unmatched. CDR3 protein: CASSDRDRGRGQPQHF. The CDR3, as DNA: TGTGCCAGCAGCGACCGGGACAGGGGACGGGGTCAGCCCCAGCATTTT.

This clone was seen more than once but under ten times. This rearrangement joins TRBV12-3 or TRBV12-4 to TRBJ1-1; possible D gene TRBD1, 5 bases. This CDR3 contains 13 residues. Trimming took 3 bases from V and 4 from J, leaving 9 bases between them. The CDR3 loop reads CASSFSRVTEAFF. The CDR3 DNA reads as TGTGCCAGCAGTTTCAGCAGGGTCACTGAAGCTTTCTTT.